This T cell receptor (beta chain) emerged from a study of CD8+ T cells in alopecia areata (dated by TCRdb to 2017 to 2018). About the full investigation: Treated patients were enrolled in an open-label pilot trial of oral tofacitinib, 5 to 10 mg twice daily, for moderate-to-severe alopecia areata. RNA was obtained with the PAXgene miRNA kit for fixed scalp, the miRNeasy kit for PBMCs, and the RNeasy kit for mouse skin. Disease severity in treated patients was measured with the SALT score, which quantifies the percentage of affected scalp surface area. Scalp clonality was compared across normal scalp (n=4), patchy alopecia areata scalp (n=8), and alopecia totalis/universalis scalp (n=8). The study used high-throughput TCRbeta sequencing to examine T cell clonal expansion in alopecia areata, in both the C3H/HeJ mouse model and human patients. In humans, TCRbeta sequencing was performed on scalp tissue and on sorted CD4+ and CD8+ peripheral blood T cells from healthy controls and from patients with patchy or totalis/universalis alopecia areata. Biopsies were taken from tofacitinib-treated patients at baseline and again at 4 and 24 weeks into treatment, and several of those patients also had a later scalp biopsy. Patients received tofacitinib for 6 to 18 months and were then followed off drug for 6 months to check for delayed response and recurrence. immunoSEQ multiplex PCR using 35 Vbeta forward primers and 13 Jbeta reverse primers was used to amplify TCRbeta CDR3 regions.

The treatment or condition tag for this specimen amounts to: oral pan-JAK inhibitor, 5-10 mg twice daily. Lesional scalp punch biopsies and peripheral blood were collected from alopecia areata patients. PBMCs were isolated by density centrifugation and stained for CD3, CD4 and CD8, and CD4+ and CD8+ T cells were sorted on a FACSAria. Here is what the overall study found, with its caveats: With tofacitinib, both scalp clonality and the number of expanded CD8+ clones among the top 100 scalp clones went down significantly. Higher clonality and more expanded CD8+ clones were observed in lesional scalp than in normal scalp, particularly in alopecia totalis/universalis, a finding suggestive of antigenic drive. Scalp TCR repertoire analysis is complicated because resident alphabeta T cells in normal human skin are also sequenced, whereas mouse skin is dominated by gammadelta T cells. The treated cohort was small, with a single nonresponder, so links between baseline CD8+ expansion and response need larger studies. TCR sequences shared between patients were less clear than in mice, possibly partly because of HLA diversity in the patient population. During tofacitinib treatment, many expanded lesional clones remained in scalp and blood, and this persistence may partly explain relapse after treatment is stopped.

Receptor libraries were prepared by the immunoSEQ multiplex PCR assay. For TCR sequencing, RNA was extracted from every sample and reverse transcribed into cDNA to serve as template. First-strand cDNA was synthesized with SuperScript III using a 2:1 mix of oligo-dT and random hexamers. A synthetic immune receptor repertoire was used to assess amplification bias, and residual bias was removed computationally. The original pipeline was this. Raw reads were preprocessed to remove errors, and CDR3 was defined according to IMGT conventions as the region from the conserved cysteine to phenylalanine. Clonality was computed by normalizing Shannon entropy by log2 of the number of productive unique TCRs and subtracting the result from 1. Whether each scalp clone was CD4 or CD8 was inferred by checking scalp TCRbeta sequences against the CD4 and CD8 repertoires from sorted blood. What TCRdb holds here is the immuneACCESS table cut down to in-frame rearrangements. Part of the clones is not present; checked against another copy, under half of the missing clones reflect an unresolved V gene, and the others are unexplained. V and J calls plus clone size are reproduced from that table; the DNA served to infer D and trimming. The sample data list about 260,000 clones, and about three fifths of these were observed just once. The top ten clones comprise roughly 0.88% of the sample.

About this clone: What antigen it recognizes has not been identified. Within one base of it there is no much larger clone, and no base qualities were kept.

This clonotype was sampled from a human donor with alopecia areata. The input for sequencing was CD4+ T cells sorted from blood, taken around week 54, from a patient treated with tofacitinib.

CDR3 reads: CAWTDGRGFYTGELFF. The DNA reads TGTGCCTGGACCGACGGCAGGGGCTTCTACACCGGGGAGCTGTTTTTT. Here the chain combines TRBV30 and TRBJ2-2, and perhaps TRBD1 as D gene, on 6 matching bases. The junction carries 18 bases between V and J, which are trimmed by 4 bases and 3 bases respectively. The CDR3 has 16 amino acids, counting the end cysteine and phenylalanine. Only CDR3 DNA remains: 48 bases, in frame from the first base. According to the germline V gene (reference sequence), CDR1 reads GTSNPN and CDR2 reads SVGIG.